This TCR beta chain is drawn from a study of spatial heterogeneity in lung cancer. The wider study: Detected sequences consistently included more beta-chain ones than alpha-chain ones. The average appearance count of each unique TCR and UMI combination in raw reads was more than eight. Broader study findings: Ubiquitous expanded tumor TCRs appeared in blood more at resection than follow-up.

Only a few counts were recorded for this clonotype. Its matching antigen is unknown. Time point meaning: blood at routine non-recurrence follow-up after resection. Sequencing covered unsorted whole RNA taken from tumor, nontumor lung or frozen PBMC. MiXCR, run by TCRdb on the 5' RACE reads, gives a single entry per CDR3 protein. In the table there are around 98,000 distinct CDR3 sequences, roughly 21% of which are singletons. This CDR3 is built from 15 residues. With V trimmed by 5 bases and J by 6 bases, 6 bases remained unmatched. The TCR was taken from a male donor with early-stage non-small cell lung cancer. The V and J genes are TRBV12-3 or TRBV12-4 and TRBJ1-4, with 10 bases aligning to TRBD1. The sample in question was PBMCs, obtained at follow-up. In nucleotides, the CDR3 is TGTGCCAGCAGTCTCCGGGACAGGGGCTATGAAAAACTGTTTTTT. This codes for CASSLRDRGYEKLFF.